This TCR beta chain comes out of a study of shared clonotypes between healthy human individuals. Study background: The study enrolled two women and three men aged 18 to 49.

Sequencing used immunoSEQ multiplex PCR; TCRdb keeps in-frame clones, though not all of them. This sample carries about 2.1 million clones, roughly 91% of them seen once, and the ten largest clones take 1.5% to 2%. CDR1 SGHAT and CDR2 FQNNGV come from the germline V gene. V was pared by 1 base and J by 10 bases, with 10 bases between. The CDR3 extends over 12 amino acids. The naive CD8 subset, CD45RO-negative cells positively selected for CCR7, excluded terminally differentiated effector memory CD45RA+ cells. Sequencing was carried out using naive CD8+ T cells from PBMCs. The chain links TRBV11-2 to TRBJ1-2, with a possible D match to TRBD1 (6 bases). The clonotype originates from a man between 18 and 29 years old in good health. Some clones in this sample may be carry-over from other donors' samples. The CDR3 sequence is CASSLGGLFYTF. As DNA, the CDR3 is TGTGCCAGCAGCTTAGGGGGGCTGTTCTACACCTTC.